The 18 T cell receptor beta chains reported below all come from one sample, sequenced in a study of long-term antiretroviral therapy in people with HIV. The assay used was immunoSEQ (version v3.0), run at survey level. The data were produced by immunoSEQ multiplex PCR, yet TCRdb's version contains in-frame clones alone and is incomplete. The sample includes over 25,000 clones, 88% seen only once; the top ten take 4.1%. The specimen was unsorted PBMCs, collected 0.5 years after starting antiretroviral therapy. The receptors shown here come from a young woman with HIV.

V is TRBV5-8 and J is TRBJ2-7; D may correspond to TRBD1 or TRBD2 (6 bases each). CDR3 length equals 15 residues. Germline CDR1 and CDR2: SGHTS and YDEGEE. Trimming shortened V by 0 bases and J by 2 bases, and 12 bases separated the two germline ends. CDR3 sequence reads: CASSLAGAGPYEQYF. Here the CDR3 DNA reads TGTGCCAGCAGCTTGGCGGGGGCGGGACCCTACGAGCAGTACTTC. The variable domain in full, completed from reference TRBV5-8 and TRBJ2-7, reads EAGVTQSPTHLIKTRGQQATLRCSPISGHTSVYWYQQALGLGLQFLLWYDEGEERNRGNFPPRFSGRQFPNYSSELNVNALELEDSALYLCASSLAGAGPYEQYFGPGTRLTVT.

The chain employs TRBV5-1 and TRBJ2-3; tentative D call: TRBD2 (6 bases). The CDR3 extends over 14 amino acids. Trimming left V 0 bases short and J 5 bases short, with 10 bases between. Germline V gives CDR1 SGHRS, CDR2 YFSETQ. The CDR3 here is CASSLEKGLDTQYF. The DNA for the CDR3 is TGCGCCAGCAGCTTGGAGAAGGGACTAGATACGCAGTATTTT.

V usage is TRBV2 and J usage is TRBJ2-7; no definite D call. CDR1 SNHLY and CDR2 FYNNEI come from the germline V gene. The CDR3 totals 14 residues. V was trimmed by 2 bases and J by 3 bases, leaving 11 bases between them. The CDR3 sequence: CASSEPGPGYEQYF. CDR3 bases: TGTGCCAGCAGTGAACCAGGCCCAGGCTACGAGCAGTACTTC.

V usage is TRBV19 and J usage is TRBJ2-7, with D possibly TRBD2 on 5 matching bases. CDR1 is LNHDA, CDR2 SQIVND, per germline (reference sequence). The V end was cut by 5 bases, the J end by 3 bases, with 29 bases between. The CDR3 consists of 19 residues. The CDR3 sequence: CASSPVSRTDGNKNYEQYF. DNA for the CDR3: TGTGCCAGTAGTCCGGTCTCACGGACGGACGGGAATAAGAACTACGAGCAGTACTTC.

The J gene is TRBJ2-7, the V gene TRBV10-3; the match to TRBD1 covers 7 bases. CDR1 is ENHRY and CDR2 is SYGVKD in the germline V gene. V shed 7 bases and J 3 bases; nucleotides not matched to a gene: 15. This CDR3 comprises 16 residues. In DNA, the CDR3 is TGTGCCATCACTTTCAACCCCCGGGGACAGTTCTACGAGCAGTACTTC. It specifies CAITFNPRGQFYEQYF.

The chain employs TRBV6-5 and TRBJ2-7; D unclear. Germline V CDR1 and CDR2: MNHEY, SVGAGI. The germline V and J ends were trimmed by 6 bases and 3 bases, with 6 bases remaining between them. This CDR3 has 11 residues. The chain's CDR3 is CASSTVYEQYF. CDR3 in DNA: TGTGCCAGCAGCACGGTCTACGAGCAGTACTTC.

The V and J genes are TRBV20-1 and TRBJ2-5; D gene unclear. Trimming removed 6 bases from V and 3 bases from J, with 5 bases in between. The CDR3 runs 10 residues. Germline V gives CDR1 DFQATT, CDR2 SNEGSKA (reference sequence). Here the CDR3 reads CSAWKETQYF. The DNA for the CDR3 is TGCAGTGCATGGAAAGAGACCCAGTACTTC.

J is TRBJ1-5 and V is TRBV5-6; 10 nucleotides agree with TRBD1. There are 15 residues in the CDR3. Germline V gene data show CDR1 as SGHDT and CDR2 as YYEEEE. With 2 bases clipped from V and 6 bases from J, the junction kept 5 bases outside the gene matches. CDR3 protein: CASSLGQGDVQPQHF. Written as DNA, the CDR3 is TGTGCCAGCAGCTTAGGACAGGGGGATGTTCAGCCCCAGCATTTT.

The chain joins TRBV27 to TRBJ1-2; D might be TRBD1 (5 bases). The CDR3 has 13 residues. The ends were cut back, 2 bases at V and 4 bases at J, with 8 bases in the middle. From germline, CDR1 is MNHEY and CDR2 SMNVEV (reference sequence). CDR3 in amino acids: CASSLSRVYGYTF. The CDR3 DNA reads as TGTGCCAGCAGTTTAAGCAGGGTCTATGGCTACACCTTC.

J is TRBJ1-4 and V is TRBV18; 9 bases align to TRBD1. The CDR3 is 15 amino acids. V lost 3 bases and J lost 6; bases outside the gene matches: 5. CDR1 KGHSH and CDR2 LQKENI come from the germline V gene. The CDR3 region is CASSPSGQGDEKLFF. In DNA, the CDR3 is TGTGCCAGCTCACCCTCGGGACAGGGCGATGAAAAACTGTTTTTT.

The chain has TRBV7-9 and TRBJ2-1; no reliable D call. V gave up 4 bases and J gave up 2 bases, with 15 bases separating them. Per germline, CDR1 SEHNR and CDR2 FQNEAQ (reference sequence). CDR3 length: 16 residues. CDR3 loop: CASSSSRRGPYNEQFF. In DNA form, the CDR3 reads TGTGCCAGCAGCTCGTCGCGCAGAGGTCCCTACAATGAGCAGTTCTTC.

The chain combines TRBV5-1 with TRBJ2-3; D might be TRBD1 (5 bases). Germline lookup yields CDR1 SGHRS and CDR2 YFSETQ. The CDR3 contains 16 residues. V was pared by 2 bases and J by 3 bases, with 16 bases between. Here the CDR3 DNA reads TGCGCCAGCAGCTTCGGTCCTTCAGGGTCGACAGATACGCAGTATTTT. Residues: CASSFGPSGSTDTQYF.

In the case of this clone: The junction shows a germline mismatch at one end, possibly a read error. Other nucleotide sequences from this sample produce the same CDR3. The chain employs TRBV28 and TRBJ1-2; D perhaps matches TRBD1 (5 bases). The CDR3 is made up of 13 amino acids. Germline CDR1 MDHEN, CDR2 SYDVKM. CDR3 amino acids: CASRATDTYGYTF. For the CDR3, the DNA is TGCGCCAGCAGGGCGACAGATACCTATGGCTACACCTTC.

V gene TRBV7-8 combines with J gene TRBJ2-7; 7 positions match TRBD2. Germline V lookup: CDR1 SGHVS, CDR2 FQNEAQ. V dropped 1 base and J dropped 5; count of bases not matched to a gene: 8. The CDR3 has 15 residues. The CDR3 is CASSLEGGGGDEQYF. The DNA of the CDR3 is TGTGCCAGCAGCTTAGAGGGTGGGGGAGGGGACGAGCAGTACTTC.

The chain links TRBV9 to TRBJ1-1, with a possible D match to TRBD1 (5 bases). The CDR3 length is 15 residues. V gave up 4 bases and J gave up 3 bases, with 16 bases separating them. CDR1 is SGDLS, CDR2 YYNGEE, per germline. CDR3 DNA: TGTGCCAGCAGCCCGAATGGTGGGGACCACACTGAAGCTTTCTTT. Translation gives CASSPNGGDHTEAFF.

The CDR3, as DNA: TGTGCCAGCAGCTTGGGAGTGGGGGTGGGGACAGGATGGAATCAGCCCCAGCATTTT. Its translation: CASSLGVGVGTGWNQPQHF. V is TRBV5-5 and J is TRBJ1-5, with 8 positions matching TRBD1. This CDR3 is 19 amino acids long. The V gene end was trimmed by 0 bases and the J gene end by 4 bases; junction bases not matched to a gene: 15. Germline V CDR1 and CDR2: SGHKS, YYEKEE (reference sequence).

This chain connects TRBV6-5 to TRBJ2-3; D is unclear. V was shortened by 5 bases and J by 5 bases, with 14 bases between the two germline ends. Germline loops: CDR1 MNHEY, CDR2 SVGAGI. This CDR3 is 14 amino acids long. Here the CDR3 DNA reads TGTGCCAGCAGTAGAAATGAGAAGAGAGATACGCAGTATTTT. Its protein is CASSRNEKRDTQYF.

This chain connects TRBV9 to TRBJ1-4, with D possibly TRBD1 on 5 matching bases. Per germline, CDR1 SGDLS and CDR2 YYNGEE. Trimming removed 0 bases at V and 4 bases at J, with 7 bases between. The CDR3 covers 14 residues. For the CDR3, the DNA is TGTGCCAGCAGCGTAGCGGGGGGTAATGAAAAACTGTTTTTT. This codes for CASSVAGGNEKLFF. Variable domain in full (rest from reference TRBV9 and TRBJ1-4): DSGVTQTPKHLITATGQRVTLRCSPRSGDLSVYWYQQSLDQGLQFLIQYYNGEERAKGNILERFSAQQFPDLHSELNLSSLELGDSALYFCASSVAGGNEKLFFGSGTQLSVL.